The TCR beta chain under discussion was sequenced for a study of T cell changes during pregnancy in multiple sclerosis. Data came from immunoSEQ multiplex PCR; TCRdb stores just in-frame clones and leaves some out. The sample has approximately 60,000 clones; over 80% are singletons. Germline V gives CDR1 LGHNA, CDR2 YSLEER. Trimming took 0 bases from V and 4 from J; bases not matched to a gene: 6. The CDR3 sequence is 16 residues long. This clonotype was sampled from a female donor with multiple sclerosis, enrolled in a pregnancy study. The sample consisted of peripheral blood, taken in the first trimester of pregnancy. The chain employs TRBV4-3 and TRBJ1-2; 9 bases agree with TRBD1. The CDR3 sequence: CASSQDAGQGSYGYTF. The CDR3 DNA reads as TGCGCCAGCAGCCAAGATGCCGGACAGGGGTCCTATGGCTACACCTTC.